The 6 T cell receptor beta chains presented below share a single source sample, sequenced in a study of cytomegalovirus exposure and HLA in healthy donors. The PCR ran on 60 Vbeta and 13 Jbeta primers. Produced via immunoSEQ multiplex PCR; TCRdb's table is partial and in-frame only. The sample has more than 85,000 clones, around 75% seen once. The sample comprised PBMCs. Receptors were obtained from a man aged 35 to 55 in good health and CMV-seronegative.

This sequence joins TRBV7-9 and TRBJ2-3, with 8 bases that match TRBD2. V shed 5 bases, J shed 1 base, and the junction held 8 bases outside the gene matches. Germline lookup yields CDR1 SEHNR and CDR2 FQNEAQ (reference sequence). The CDR3 extends over 16 amino acids. CDR3 bases: TGTGCCAGCAGCACCCGTAGCGGGGTGCGCACAGATACGCAGTATTTT. It translates to CASSTRSGVRTDTQYF.

The chain employs TRBV4-3 and TRBJ1-5; no reliable D call. Germline V lookup: CDR1 LGHNA, CDR2 YSLEER. V gave up 0 bases and J gave up 1 base, with 10 bases separating them. The CDR3 covers 16 residues. The chain's CDR3 is CASSQDRRGSNQPQHF. CDR3 coding DNA: TGCGCCAGCAGCCAAGATCGGCGAGGGAGCAATCAGCCCCAGCATTTT.

This clone was found once. The J gene is TRBJ1-5, the V gene TRBV28; 9 nucleotides align to TRBD1. V gave up 2 bases and J gave up 7 bases; unmatched junction bases: 9. Per germline, CDR1 MDHEN and CDR2 SYDVKM. The CDR3 is made up of 16 amino acids. The CDR3: CASSLGPGQGMQPQHF. The CDR3 region has the DNA TGTGCCAGCAGTTTAGGACCGGGACAGGGTATGCAGCCCCAGCATTTT.

The chain recombines TRBV30 with TRBJ2-3, with D perhaps matching TRBD2 (5 bases). Germline V lookup: CDR1 GTSNPN, CDR2 SVGIG (reference sequence). Trimming left V 5 bases short and J 3 bases short, with 12 bases between. The CDR3 has 13 amino acids. This chain's CDR3 is CAWSSGETDTQYF. CDR3 bases: TGTGCCTGGTCCAGCGGAGAAACAGATACGCAGTATTTT.

The chain employs TRBV9 and TRBJ1-1; 8 bases are a match to TRBD1. CDR3 length equals 15 residues. J gave up 0 bases and V 3 bases, and 4 bases lay outside the gene matches. The germline CDR1 and CDR2 sequences are SGDLS and YYNGEE. CDR3 DNA: TGTGCCAGCAGCGCACAGACAGGGGTGAACACTGAAGCTTTCTTT. Translating gives CASSAQTGVNTEAFF.

CDR3 nucleotides: TGTGCCAGCAGCCGGATACTAGCGGGGACTTCGAACACCGGGGAGCTGTTTTTT. Protein sequence: CASSRILAGTSNTGELFF. The rearrangement uses TRBV7-2 and TRBJ2-2; 10 bases match TRBD2. V shed 5 bases, J shed 0 bases, and the junction held 9 bases outside the gene matches. This CDR3 comprises 18 residues. Germline values: CDR1 SGHTA, CDR2 FQGNSA.